What follows are 23 T cell receptor beta chains derived from one specimen sequenced in a study of blood T cell repertoires in COVID-19. TCRdb's copy holds only in-frame clones and misses some; the assay was immunoSEQ multiplex PCR. Found here are approximately 500,000 clones, 70% to 90% of them singletons; the top ten hold 3.2%. The specimen was peripheral blood. These receptors all stem from a human donor in a cohort sampled during active COVID-19.

The chain uses TRBV9 and TRBJ2-3, with 9 bases identical to TRBD2. This CDR3 has 18 residues. Germline V gene lookup returns CDR1 SGDLS and CDR2 YYNGEE. The J segment lost 3 bases and the V segment lost 4 bases, leaving 15 bases of the junction unmatched. As DNA, the CDR3 is TGTGCCAGCAGCCCGAGGGCCCGAGCGGGAGGCGCAACAGATACGCAGTATTTT. Its protein product is CASSPRARAGGATDTQYF.

The rearrangement links TRBV18 to TRBJ2-7; 9 nucleotides match TRBD1. The CDR3 covers 14 residues. The J segment lost 3 bases and the V segment lost 2 bases, leaving 2 bases of the junction unmatched. Germline CDR1 is KGHSH and CDR2 is LQKENI. The CDR3: CASSPTTGGYEQYF. Here the CDR3 DNA reads TGTGCCAGCTCACCAACGACAGGGGGCTACGAGCAGTACTTC.

V usage is TRBV2 and J usage is TRBJ1-2, with 11 bases that match TRBD1. In germline, CDR1 is SNHLY, CDR2 FYNNEI. The CDR3 consists of 15 residues. V shed 7 bases and J 4 bases; nucleotides not matched to a gene: 8. Written as DNA, the CDR3 is TGTGCCAGCATGCGGGACAGGGGGGGTCTCTATGGCTACACCTTC. This codes for CASMRDRGGLYGYTF.

J is TRBJ2-3 and V is TRBV7-2; 7 bases map to TRBD2. The CDR3 has 16 residues. V was clipped by 1 base and J by 3 bases; unmatched bases: 7. Germline lookup yields CDR1 SGHTA and CDR2 FQGNSA. CDR3 sequence reads: CASSLGGRAWTDTQYF. DNA of the CDR3: TGTGCCAGCAGCTTAGGGGGGAGGGCCTGGACAGATACGCAGTATTTT.

The rearrangement joins TRBV18 to TRBJ2-7; TRBD2 aligns across 13 bases. The CDR3 totals 15 residues. V shed 1 base and J 5 bases; nucleotides not matched to a gene: 2. The germline V gene has CDR1 KGHSH and CDR2 LQKENI. In nucleotides, the CDR3 is TGTGCCAGCTCACCACGGACTAGCGGGGGCAACGAGCAGTACTTC. The encoded protein is CASSPRTSGGNEQYF.

The chain links TRBV28 to TRBJ2-5, with TRBD2 matching 9 bases. CDR1 and CDR2 (germline): MDHEN, SYDVKM. There are 15 residues in the CDR3. After removal of 6 bases from V and 2 bases from J, the junction contained 7 bases not matched to a gene. The CDR3 coding sequence is TGTGCCAGCAGAACTAGCGGGTTGGGGCAAGAGACCCAGTACTTC. Translating it yields CASRTSGLGQETQYF.

This clone was seen just once. The chain employs TRBV7-3 and TRBJ2-2; weak D call: TRBD1 (6 bases). The CDR3 extends over 16 amino acids. Trimming removed 1 base from V and 4 bases from J, with 13 bases in between. The V gene's germline CDR1 is SGHTA and CDR2 FQGTGA. The CDR3 sequence is CASSLIGQGITGELFF. CDR3 in DNA: TGTGCCAGCAGCTTAATCGGCCAGGGGATCACCGGGGAGCTGTTTTTT.

The chain links TRBV29-1 to TRBJ2-3; a weak D match, TRBD1 (5 bases). With 7 bases removed from V and 3 bases from J, the gap between germline ends came to 14 bases. The CDR3 spans 13 residues. Germline V gives CDR1 SQVTM, CDR2 ANQGSEA. The CDR3 reads CSGKWQGTDTQYF. In DNA, the CDR3 is TGCAGCGGGAAGTGGCAGGGTACAGATACGCAGTATTTT.

The CDR3 DNA sequence: TGTGCCAGCAGCCTAGCATGGTACGGCTACACCTTC. Its protein is CASSLAWYGYTF. The V and J genes are TRBV6-2 or TRBV6-3 and TRBJ1-2; no reliable D call. The CDR3 loop spans 12 amino acids. Germline assignment: CDR1 MNHEY and CDR2 SVGEGT. The V end was cut by 6 bases, the J end by 8 bases, with 13 bases between.

The rearrangement links TRBV30 to TRBJ2-1; a possible D gene is TRBD2 (5 bases). The CDR3 consists of 14 residues. V was clipped by 4 bases and J by 3 bases, with 13 bases between them. Germline CDR1 is GTSNPN and CDR2 is SVGIG (reference sequence). CDR3 loop: CAWNWAGLYNEQFF. As DNA, the CDR3 is TGTGCCTGGAATTGGGCGGGTCTCTACAATGAGCAGTTCTTC.

The V and J genes are TRBV4-3 and TRBJ2-7; possibly TRBD1 for D (8 bases). CDR1 is LGHNA, CDR2 YSLEER, per germline. The V and J ends lost 2 bases and 6 bases respectively, with 14 bases between them. CDR3 length equals 14 residues. The CDR3 region has the DNA TGCGCCAGCAGCCAAAGTAACAGGGGGGGCGAGCAGTACTTC. As protein: CASSQSNRGGEQYF.

The genes are TRBV30 and TRBJ1-1; possibly TRBD1 for D (5 bases). This CDR3 comprises 13 residues. V lost 0 bases, J lost 4 bases, and 9 bases lay in between. Germline values: CDR1 GTSNPN, CDR2 SVGIG (reference sequence). In DNA, the CDR3 is TGTGCCTGGAGTGTATTAAGGGGCACTGAAGCTTTCTTT. Translating it yields CAWSVLRGTEAFF. The full variable domain, completed using reference TRBV30 and TRBJ1-1, is SQTIHQWPATLVQPVGSPLSLECTVEGTSNPNLYWYRQAAGRGLQLLFYSVGIGQISSEVPQNLSASRPQDRQFILSSKKLLLSDSGFYLCAWSVLRGTEAFFGQGTRLTVV.

J is TRBJ2-4 and V is TRBV21-1; no DNA check was done on the table's D call, TRBD2. TRBV21-1 counts as a pseudogene. This CDR3 region has 13 residues. The CDR3, as DNA: TGTGCCAGCAGCAGGAGGGTACAAAACATTCAGTACTTC. It is translated as CASSRRVQNIQYF.

J is TRBJ1-5 and V is TRBV2; TRBD1 aligns across 11 bases. The length of the CDR3 is 15 residues. Per germline, CDR1 SNHLY and CDR2 FYNNEI. V was pared by 8 bases and J by 6 bases, with 9 bases of the junction left unmatched. Written as DNA, the CDR3 is TGTGCCAGCCGTCTCGGACAGGGGGCGGTTCAGCCCCAGCATTTT. Residues: CASRLGQGAVQPQHF. Looking up the rest from reference TRBV2 and TRBJ1-5 gives the full variable domain: EPEVTQTPSHQVTQMGQEVILRCVPISNHLYFYWYRQILGQKVEFLVSFYNNEISEKSEIFDDQFSVERPDGSNFTLKIRSTKLEDSAMYFCASRLGQGAVQPQHFGDGTRLSIL.

The chain uses TRBV27 and TRBJ2-7, with TRBD1 matching 7 bases. Trimming removed 5 bases from V and 7 bases from J; junction bases left unmatched: 8. Per the germline V gene, CDR1 is MNHEY and CDR2 is SMNVEV (reference sequence). The CDR3 covers 13 residues. The CDR3 nucleotides read TGTGCCAGCAGTGTAGACAGGGATCAAGAGCAGTACTTC. Its protein product is CASSVDRDQEQYF.

This clone was recorded only once. The chain employs TRBV4-2 and TRBJ2-3; D gene unclear. Per the germline V gene, CDR1 is LGHNA and CDR2 is YNFKEQ. Trimming left V 2 bases short and J 1 base short, with 7 bases between. The CDR3 is 14 residues long. CDR3 coding DNA: TGTGCCAGCAGCCAACAGGAAGGCACAGATACGCAGTATTTT. It is translated as CASSQQEGTDTQYF.

For the CDR3, the DNA is TGTGCCAGTAGTAGCGGGACAGCTGGCAATCAGCCCCAGCATTTT. It encodes CASSSGTAGNQPQHF. The J gene is TRBJ1-5, the V gene TRBV19; 7 bases match TRBD1. The CDR3 runs 15 residues. The ends lost 4 bases at V and 2 bases at J; junction bases unmatched: 5. Germline CDR1 reads LNHDA; CDR2 reads SQIVND (reference sequence).

DNA of the CDR3: TGTGCCAGCAGATCTATAGCGGCGGGGGAGACCCAGTACTTC. As protein: CASRSIAAGETQYF. This chain links TRBV7-9 with TRBJ2-5, with a weak D call TRBD2 (6 bases). V dropped 6 bases and J dropped 5 bases, with 16 bases sitting between them. Germline CDR1 and CDR2: SEHNR and FQNEAQ (reference sequence). This CDR3 spans 14 amino acids.

This sequence joins TRBV29-1 and TRBJ1-4; weak D call: TRBD1 (5 bases). The CDR3 runs 14 residues. The V gene's germline CDR1 is SQVTM and CDR2 ANQGSEA. V dropped 6 bases and J dropped 2 bases, with 13 bases sitting between them. The CDR3 protein is CSVGGTATNEKLFF. The CDR3 DNA follows: TGCAGCGTCGGGGGGACGGCGACTAATGAAAAACTGTTTTTT.

The chain joins TRBV6-6 to TRBJ2-5; D remains ambiguous. The CDR3 has 13 residues. Germline assignment: CDR1 MNHNY and CDR2 SVGAGI (reference sequence). V was pared by 7 bases and J by 4 bases, with 13 bases between. CDR3 DNA sequence: TGTGCCAGCATCGGGTCGGCCCGAGAGACCCAGTACTTC. The encoded protein is CASIGSARETQYF.

The J gene is TRBJ2-7, the V gene TRBV28, with 9 positions matching TRBD1. The CDR3 is 13 amino acids. V shed 6 bases, J shed 4 bases, and the junction held 4 bases outside the gene matches. Germline V gene lookup returns CDR1 MDHEN and CDR2 SYDVKM. CDR3 residues: CASSTGQGYEQYF. The CDR3 DNA reads as TGTGCCAGCAGCACGGGACAGGGTTACGAGCAGTACTTC.

This clone was seen only once. This chain joins TRBV5-6 and TRBJ1-1; TRBD1 might be the D (6 bases). The CDR3 sequence is 15 residues long. Germline V CDR1 and CDR2: SGHDT, YYEEEE. V lost 0 bases and J lost 10, with 19 bases in between. The CDR3 is CASSLGGGTLMRAFF. In nucleotides, the CDR3 is TGTGCCAGCAGCTTGGGGGGGGGCACCCTCATGAGAGCTTTCTTT. Based on the CDR3 plus reference TRBV5-6 and TRBJ1-1, the full variable domain is DAGVTQSPTHLIKTRGQQVTLRCSPKSGHDTVSWYQQALGQGPQFIFQYYEEEERQRGNFPDRFSGHQFPNYSSELNVNALLLGDSALYLCASSLGGGTLMRAFFGQGTRLTVV.

The chain has TRBV19 and TRBJ1-1; 7 positions agree with TRBD1. The CDR3 runs to 15 residues. V was pared by 3 bases and J by 6 bases, with 10 bases of the junction left unmatched. Germline V gene data show CDR1 as LNHDA and CDR2 as SQIVND (reference sequence). Written as DNA, the CDR3 is TGTGCCAGTAGTATCCCGGGCAGGGGGGATTCTGAAGCTTTCTTT. It translates to CASSIPGRGDSEAFF.